The 11 T cell receptor beta chains listed next were all sequenced from one sample in a study of chemoradiotherapy in HPV16-positive cancers. TCRdb's table, derived via immunoSEQ multiplex PCR, lists solely in-frame clones and lacks some. The sample has more than 800 clones, more than 75% seen once. The sequencing used tumor tissue, collected from a patient who underwent chemoradiotherapy. The origin of the receptors is a human donor with HPV-associated anogenital cancer.

This clone was recorded only once. The J gene is TRBJ2-7, the V gene TRBV7-2; D may be TRBD2 (6 bases). Germline assignment: CDR1 SGHTA and CDR2 FQGNSA. V was shortened by 1 base and J by 4 bases, with 17 bases between the two germline ends. The CDR3 has 16 residues. The CDR3 DNA reads TGTGCCAGCAGCTTAGAGGCAAACCTAGCGCCTTACGAGCAGTACTTC. This codes for CASSLEANLAPYEQYF. The entire variable domain, with the rest obtained from reference TRBV7-2 and TRBJ2-7, is as follows: GAGVSQSPSNKVTEKGKDVELRCDPISGHTALYWYRQSLGQGLEFLIYFQGNSAPDKSGLPSDRFSAERTGGSVSTLTIQRTQQEDSAVYLCASSLEANLAPYEQYFGPGTRLTVT.

The chain carries TRBV6-1 and TRBJ1-2; D is undetermined. V was clipped by 5 bases and J by 1 base, with 11 bases between them. The length of the CDR3 is 14 residues. Germline V gene sequence: CDR1 MNHNS, CDR2 SASEGT. In DNA, the CDR3 is TGTGCCAGCAGTCCAGACGGAAGTAACTATGGCTACACCTTC. It yields the protein CASSPDGSNYGYTF.

This rearrangement joins TRBV13 to TRBJ1-1; D perhaps matches TRBD1 (6 bases). The CDR3 has 15 residues. The germline V gene encodes CDR1 PRHDT and CDR2 FYEKMQ (reference sequence). V was pared by 1 base and J by 1 base, with 10 bases between. CDR3 in amino acids: CASSLEGGPNTEAFF. The CDR3 nucleotides are TGTGCCAGCAGCTTAGAGGGGGGCCCGAACACTGAAGCTTTCTTT.

This chain joins TRBV7-8 and TRBJ1-1; maybe TRBD1 (5 bases). The CDR3 sequence is 14 residues long. Germline CDR1 reads SGHVS; CDR2 reads FQNEAQ. V lost 5 bases, J lost 1 base, and 11 bases lay in between. Here the CDR3 DNA reads TGTGCCAGCAGCCCCTTTGGGGGGAACACTGAAGCTTTCTTT. Protein sequence: CASSPFGGNTEAFF.

V gene TRBV6-5 combines with J gene TRBJ1-2, with D unclear. V lost 0 bases and J lost 6, with 8 bases in between. Per germline, CDR1 MNHEY and CDR2 SVGAGI. The CDR3 spans 13 residues. This CDR3 reads CASSYSMRNGYTF. The DNA for the CDR3 is TGTGCCAGCAGTTACTCGATGCGAAATGGCTACACCTTC.

This clone was observed a handful of times. The chain combines TRBV2 with TRBJ2-1; 13 nucleotides align to TRBD2. CDR1 and CDR2 (germline): SNHLY, FYNNEI. With V trimmed by 3 bases and J by 10 bases, 6 bases remained unmatched. This CDR3 region has 15 residues. Written as DNA, the CDR3 is TGTGCCAGCAGTGATACTAGCGGGGGGGCCCGGGAGCAGTTCTTC. This codes for CASSDTSGGAREQFF.

The chain uses TRBV7-8 and TRBJ2-3; 8 nucleotides agree with TRBD2. Trimming cost V 1 base and J 8 bases; bases outside gene matches: 14. Germline V CDR1 and CDR2: SGHVS, FQNEAQ. The CDR3 contains 17 residues. The CDR3 DNA sequence: TGTGCCAGCAGCTTAGATTCCGCGGGGGGCCGTTCGGGTACGCAGTATTTT. Translating gives CASSLDSAGGRSGTQYF.

The table lists this clone with a count of one. The chain has TRBV5-1 and TRBJ2-1; D may correspond to TRBD1 or TRBD2 (5 bases each). The ends were cut back, 3 bases at V and 6 bases at J, with 16 bases in the middle. There are 15 residues in the CDR3. CDR1 is SGHRS and CDR2 is YFSETQ in the germline V gene. DNA for the CDR3: TGCGCCAGCAGCTACCTGGGGACGGCGCGCAATGAGCAGTTCTTC. It specifies CASSYLGTARNEQFF.

The chain links TRBV11-2 to TRBJ1-3; the match to TRBD1 covers 9 bases. Germline CDR1 is SGHAT and CDR2 is FQNNGV. J was trimmed by 9 bases and V by 4 bases; bases with no gene match: 7. The CDR3 covers 14 residues. The CDR3 here is CASSWSDRGSTIYF. The CDR3 bases are TGTGCCAGCAGCTGGTCAGACAGGGGGAGCACCATATATTTT.

The chain joins TRBV6-1 to TRBJ1-2; 10 bases are a match to TRBD1. Germline V gene sequence: CDR1 MNHNS, CDR2 SASEGT. Trimming took 3 bases from V and 6 from J; bases not matched to a gene: 1. This CDR3 region has 13 residues. CDR3 protein: CASSETGGNGYTF. The CDR3 bases are TGTGCCAGCAGTGAGACAGGGGGCAATGGCTACACCTTC.

This clone has only one observation. CDR3 DNA sequence: TGTGCCAGCAGCTTAGAGGCTAGCGGGGCCCACGAGCAGTACTTC. Its protein product is CASSLEASGAHEQYF. The V and J genes are TRBV7-2 and TRBJ2-7, with 9 bases lining up with TRBD2. Trimming took 1 base from V and 5 from J; bases not matched to a gene: 6. The CDR3 runs to 15 residues. Germline-derived CDR1 and CDR2 are SGHTA and FQGNSA.